This T cell receptor beta chain is from a study of blood T cell repertoires in COVID-19. Study-wide context: The study drew acute and convalescent COVID-19 samples from the United States, Italy and Spain. Nucleic acid was either cDNA or gDNA, and it came from T cells, B-cell-depleted T cells, or PBMCs.

Original processing methods: Amplification of reference gene primers provided the estimated nucleated cell counts. The repertoire was sequenced with immunoSEQ multiplex PCR; TCRdb's copy has only in-frame clones and lacks some. V and J calls and clone size follow that table, whereas D and trimming were derived from the DNA. The repertoire consists of 10,000 to 15,000 clones, with roughly 70% occurring once and the leading ten covering approximately 6%. This clone was counted a few times. CDR3 size: 15 residues. V was clipped by 3 bases and J by 0 bases, with 9 bases between them. Germline assignment: CDR1 SEHNR and CDR2 FQNEAQ (reference sequence). The Seattle site enrolled patients during active infection and followed them longitudinally.

The chain links TRBV7-9 to TRBJ1-3; tentatively, D is TRBD1 (5 bases). The sequence was obtained from a man aged 55 to 70 with COVID-19, enrolled during active disease. Sequencing used peripheral blood. CDR3 region: CASSFLGGSGNTIYF. As DNA, the CDR3 is TGTGCCAGCAGCTTTTTGGGGGGCTCTGGAAACACCATATATTTT.